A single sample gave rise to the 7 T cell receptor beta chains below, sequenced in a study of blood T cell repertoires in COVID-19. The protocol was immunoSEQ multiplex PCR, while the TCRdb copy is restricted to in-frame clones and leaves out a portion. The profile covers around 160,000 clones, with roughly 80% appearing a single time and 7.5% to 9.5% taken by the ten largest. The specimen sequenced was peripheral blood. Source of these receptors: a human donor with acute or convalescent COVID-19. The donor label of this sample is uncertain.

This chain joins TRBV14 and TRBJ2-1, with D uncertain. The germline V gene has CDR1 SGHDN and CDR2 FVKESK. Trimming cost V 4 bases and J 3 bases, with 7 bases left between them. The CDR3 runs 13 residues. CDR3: CASSPTFYNEQFF. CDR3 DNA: TGTGCCAGCAGCCCTACCTTCTACAATGAGCAGTTCTTC.

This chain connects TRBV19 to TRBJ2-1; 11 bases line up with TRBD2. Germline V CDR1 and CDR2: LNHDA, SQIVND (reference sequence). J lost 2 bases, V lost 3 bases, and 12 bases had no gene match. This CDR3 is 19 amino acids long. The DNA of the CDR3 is TGTGCCAGTAGTATGAGGGGACTAGCGGTCTTCCAGACCTACAATGAGCAGTTCTTC. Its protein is CASSMRGLAVFQTYNEQFF.

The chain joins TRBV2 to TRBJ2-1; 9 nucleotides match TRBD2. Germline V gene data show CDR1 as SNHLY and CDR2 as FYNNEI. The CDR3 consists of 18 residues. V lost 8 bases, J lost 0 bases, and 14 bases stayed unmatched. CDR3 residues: CASLEGGGVLSSYNEQFF. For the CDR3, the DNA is TGTGCCAGCTTAGAGGGCGGGGGGGTCCTTAGCTCCTACAATGAGCAGTTCTTC.

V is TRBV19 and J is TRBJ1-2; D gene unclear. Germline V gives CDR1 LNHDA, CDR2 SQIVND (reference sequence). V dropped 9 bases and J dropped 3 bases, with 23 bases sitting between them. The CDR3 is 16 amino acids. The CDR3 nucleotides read TGTGCCAGCCTAGGCCAAGGGTCGGGGAACCACTATGGCTACACCTTC. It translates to CASLGQGSGNHYGYTF. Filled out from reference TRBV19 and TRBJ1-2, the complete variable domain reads DGGITQSPKYLFRKEGQNVTLSCEQNLNHDAMYWYRQDPGQGLRLIYYSQIVNDFQKGDIAEGYSVSREKKESFPLTVTSAQKNPTAFYLCASLGQGSGNHYGYTFGSGTRLTVV.

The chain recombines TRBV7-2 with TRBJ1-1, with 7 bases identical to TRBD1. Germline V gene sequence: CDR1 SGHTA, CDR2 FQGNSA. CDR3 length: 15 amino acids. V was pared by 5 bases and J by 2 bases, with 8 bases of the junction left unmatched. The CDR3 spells CASSPWTGTNTEAFF. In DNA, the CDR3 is TGTGCCAGCAGCCCTTGGACAGGTACCAACACTGAAGCTTTCTTT.

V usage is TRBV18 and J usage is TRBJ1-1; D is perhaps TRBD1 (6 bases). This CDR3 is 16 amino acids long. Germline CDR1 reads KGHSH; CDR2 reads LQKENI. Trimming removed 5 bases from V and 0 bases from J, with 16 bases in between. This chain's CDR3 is CASSVLPGHMNTEAFF. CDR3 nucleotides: TGTGCCAGCTCAGTTCTTCCGGGACACATGAACACTGAAGCTTTCTTT.

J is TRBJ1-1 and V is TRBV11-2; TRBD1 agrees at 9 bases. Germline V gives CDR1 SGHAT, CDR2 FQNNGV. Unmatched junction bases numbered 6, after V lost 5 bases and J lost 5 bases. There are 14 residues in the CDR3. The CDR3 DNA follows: TGTGCCAGCAGCCCTTGGACAGGGGAGACTGAAGCTTTCTTT. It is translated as CASSPWTGETEAFF.